Below, one T cell receptor beta chain is given with its context. This specimen comes from a study of T cell repertoires in cytomegalovirus infection. Unmatched junction bases numbered 4, after V lost 5 bases and J lost 12 bases. The CDR3 is 14 residues long. TCRdb processed the reads anew with MiXCR; each CDR3 protein has one entry. The table has 450,000 to 600,000 distinct CDR3 sequences, approximately 11% seen once. Sequencing input: PBMCs. The TCR was taken from a human donor in good health (CMV status not recorded). Some clones in this sample may be carry-over from other donors' samples. The chain employs TRBV12-3 or TRBV12-4 and TRBJ2-1; 16 nucleotides agree with TRBD2. The CDR3 is CASSAGLAGGPQFF. The CDR3 DNA reads TGTGCCAGCAGTGCGGGACTAGCGGGAGGGCCGCAGTTCTTC.